Listed here is a single TCR beta chain. This clonotype occurred a few times. No cognate antigen has been identified for it. Within one base of it there is no much larger clone, and no base qualities were kept. The record originates from a study of response to subunit inactivated influenza vaccine (dated by TCRdb to 2016 to 2019). Concerning the study at large: Deep quantitative profiling of the T cell receptor repertoire was used in the study to follow responses to a trivalent subunit inactivated influenza vaccine.

The paper's findings and limits, for the study overall: The authors proposed that each seasonal influenza vaccination may bring in only a limited number of new T cells.

CDR1 and CDR2 are read off the germline V gene as SGHRS and YFSETQ. Compared with germline, V lacks 4 bases and J lacks 7 bases; bases without a gene match: 8. CDR3 length: 14 amino acids, cysteine to phenylalanine. Kept here is only the CDR3 DNA, which spans 42 bases and is read in frame from base 1. The library was built by means of RT-PCR. Sequenced using an Illumina HiSeq 2500. The public sequencing data were trimmed at Q25 with fastp and processed into clonotypes with MiXCR by TCRdb, which kept only in-frame beta chains. One record per CDR3 amino acid sequence lists the most common genes and DNA. Present in this sample are hundreds of thousands of distinct CDR3 sequences, 10% to 15% of which were seen just once. The ten largest clones take up roughly 10% of the sample.

The sequenced sample was PBMCs from blood, obtained on the day of vaccination. Recombination joined TRBV5-1 with TRBJ1-5; the central 7 bases match TRBD1. This receptor was identified in a man aged 50 or older who received an inactivated influenza vaccine. Donor details come from another sample of the same person, matched by shared clones. CDR3 sequence: CASSNRQGGQPQHF. The DNA sequence reads TGCGCCAGCAGCAACCGACAGGGCGGGCAGCCCCAGCATTTT.